This T cell receptor (beta chain) was sequenced in a study of shared clonotypes between healthy human individuals. The study, taken as a whole, reports: Between a few donors, naive CD4 clonotypes were shared at a level of about 5%. Sharing of clonotypes among donors was expected to vary with sequencing depth.

Libraries were prepared by immunoSEQ multiplex PCR; TCRdb keeps only in-frame clonotypes and omits some of them. The sample holds around 2.5 million clones, over 85% seen once. A note on this clone: Antigen unknown.

The CDR3 runs to 16 residues. The V gene's germline CDR1 is SNHLY and CDR2 FYNNEI. With 6 bases clipped from V and 3 bases from J, the junction kept 7 bases outside the gene matches. The chain has TRBV2 and TRBJ2-2; 10 bases are a match to TRBD2. This clonotype was sampled from a young man in good health. Some clones in this sample may be carry-over from other donors' samples. Input material: naive CD4+ T cells from PBMCs. Stated subset: CD45RA+ positively selected. As DNA, the CDR3 is TGTGCCAGCAGCTCCGGGACTAGCGTTTACACCGGGGAGCTGTTTTTT. It yields the protein CASSSGTSVYTGELFF.